Shown below are 10 T cell receptor beta chains from a single sample sequenced in a study of cytomegalovirus exposure and HLA in healthy donors. The primer mix had 60 Vbeta and 13 Jbeta primers. Sequencing used immunoSEQ multiplex PCR; TCRdb keeps in-frame clones, though not all of them. The sample consists of 140,000 or so clones, approximately 79% of them appearing once. The sequenced material came from PBMCs. These receptors all come from a young man in good health and CMV-seropositive.

The V call is TRBV10-1, the J call TRBJ1-1, with 9 nucleotides matching TRBD1. V gave up 4 bases and J gave up 6 bases; unmatched junction bases: 9. CDR1 is WNHNN, CDR2 SYGVQD, per germline (reference sequence). CDR3 length: 15 residues. The CDR3 reads CASSVRTGDPSEAFF. CDR3 nucleotides: TGCGCCAGCAGTGTTAGGACAGGGGACCCTTCTGAAGCTTTCTTT.

This clone has only one observation. The chain recombines TRBV6-5 with TRBJ1-2; tentatively, D is TRBD1 (6 bases). Trimming shortened V by 8 bases and J by 6 bases, and 16 bases separated the two germline ends. This CDR3 contains 13 residues. The germline gives CDR1 MNHEY, CDR2 SVGAGI. The CDR3 region has the DNA TGTGCCAGCCGTACTATTTGGGGGCATGGCTACACCTTC. It is translated as CASRTIWGHGYTF.

The rearrangement links TRBV6-4 to TRBJ1-1; no clear D. The V gene's germline CDR1 is MRHNA and CDR2 SNTAGT. V was trimmed by 3 bases and J by 9 bases, leaving 5 bases between them. The CDR3 spans 10 residues. The CDR3 sequence is CASSEYKAFF. The CDR3 DNA reads as TGTGCCAGCAGTGAGTATAAAGCTTTCTTT.

The genes are TRBV11-2 and TRBJ1-1; possibly TRBD1 for D (6 bases). The germline gives CDR1 SGHAT, CDR2 FQNNGV. V was pared by 4 bases and J by 0 bases, with 9 bases between. The CDR3 sequence is 14 residues long. CDR3 bases: TGTGCCAGCAGCTCGACAGGTTTGAACACTGAAGCTTTCTTT. Translation gives CASSSTGLNTEAFF.

The chain joins TRBV6-6 to TRBJ1-4, with no clear D. This CDR3 is built from 14 residues. V dropped 7 bases and J dropped 6 bases, with 15 bases sitting between them. The germline CDR1 and CDR2 sequences are MNHNY and SVGAGI (reference sequence). CDR3 loop: CASIGLKRDEKLFF. The CDR3 DNA reads TGTGCCAGCATTGGACTTAAAAGGGATGAAAAACTGTTTTTT.

The J gene is TRBJ1-1, the V gene TRBV19; D is undetermined. V lost 3 bases to trimming and J lost 0 bases, with 8 bases between them. The germline V gene encodes CDR1 LNHDA and CDR2 SQIVND (reference sequence). The CDR3 has 14 amino acids. The DNA for the CDR3 is TGTGCCAGTAGTATGGAGGAAATGAACACTGAAGCTTTCTTT. Translated: CASSMEEMNTEAFF.

V and J are TRBV10-1 and TRBJ1-2, with D unresolved. The CDR3 extends over 14 amino acids. The V and J ends lost 5 bases and 4 bases respectively, with 14 bases between them. Per the germline V gene, CDR1 is WNHNN and CDR2 is SYGVQD (reference sequence). The chain's CDR3 is CASSHGRLPYGYTF. Written as DNA, the CDR3 is TGCGCCAGCAGTCACGGGAGGTTGCCCTATGGCTACACCTTC.

This clone turned up a few times. The chain is built from TRBV19 and TRBJ2-1; D may be TRBD2 (6 bases). The CDR3 contains 13 residues. Germline-derived CDR1 and CDR2 are LNHDA and SQIVND (reference sequence). Trimming stripped 3 bases from V and 6 bases from J, with 9 bases between. As DNA, the CDR3 is TGTGCCAGTAGTATGCGGGACCGCAATGAGCAGTTCTTC. As protein: CASSMRDRNEQFF.

The chain couples TRBV12-5 to TRBJ2-1; 7 positions agree with TRBD2. This CDR3 has 13 residues. The V gene's germline CDR1 is LGHNT and CDR2 FRNRAP. With 10 bases clipped from V and 7 bases from J, the junction kept 10 bases outside the gene matches. Here the CDR3 DNA reads TGTGCTATTTCCGGGACTACAACGAATGAGCAGTTCTTC. Translating gives CAISGTTTNEQFF.

V gene TRBV6-6 combines with J gene TRBJ1-2; the D is unclear. The germline gives CDR1 MNHNY, CDR2 SVGAGI (reference sequence). Trimming cost V 4 bases and J 2 bases, with 8 bases left between them. The CDR3 sequence is 13 residues long. CDR3 sequence reads: CASSSPQNYGYTF. DNA for the CDR3: TGTGCCAGCAGTTCCCCCCAAAACTATGGCTACACCTTC.